Listed below are T cell receptor beta chains from one sample, sequenced in a study of blood T cell repertoires in COVID-19. TCRdb's table, derived via immunoSEQ multiplex PCR, lists solely in-frame clones and lacks some. The sample includes some 130,000 clones, approximately 87% of them seen just once. Material for sequencing was peripheral blood. These receptors originate from a woman aged 55-70 years with acute or convalescent COVID-19. Each CDR3 is given with its conserved first and last residue. The order of the fields is V gene, clone size, D gene, J gene, CDR3 protein, CDR3 DNA. The D gene is left open where the match is weak. Where a row states a size, it is once, few, many or the class of an expanded clone; other rows omit it.

TRBV6-5	.	.	TRBJ2-5	CASSVGATFVETQYF	TGTGCCAGCAGCGTGGGGGCAACGTTCGTAGAGACCCAGTACTTC
TRBV11-3	few	TRBD2	TRBJ2-5	CASSPPPGHGTSVLETQYF	TGTGCCAGCAGCCCTCCCCCTGGGCACGGGACTAGCGTCTTAGAGACCCAGTACTTC
TRBV15	.	.	TRBJ1-1	CATSWTTNTEAFF	TGTGCCACCTCTTGGACAACCAACACTGAAGCTTTCTTT
TRBV15	.	TRBD2	TRBJ2-5	CATSRVPAGGPVGETQYF	TGTGCCACCAGCAGAGTGCCAGCGGGAGGGCCGGTGGGTGAGACCCAGTACTTC
TRBV29-1	.	.	TRBJ1-2	CSVERQTSGYTF	TGCAGCGTTGAGAGGCAGACCTCCGGCTACACCTTC
TRBV7-3	.	.	TRBJ1-2	CASSLTARGEDGYTF	TGTGCCAGCAGCTTAACGGCCAGGGGAGAGGATGGCTACACCTTC
TRBV30	.	.	TRBJ2-1	CAWTRRIAAYNEQFF	TGTGCCTGGACGAGGCGAATAGCGGCCTACAATGAGCAGTTCTTC
TRBV6-5	few	.	TRBJ1-1	CASSYSGVGMTEAFF	TGTGCCAGCAGTTACTCAGGGGTAGGGATGACTGAAGCTTTCTTT
TRBV24-1	.	.	TRBJ2-7	CATSDSDRSYEQYF	TGTGCCACCAGTGACTCCGACAGGTCCTACGAGCAGTACTTC
TRBV15	.	TRBD1	TRBJ1-5	CATSRGFGTGTSNQPQHF	TGTGCCACCAGCAGAGGGTTTGGGACAGGGACTTCCAATCAGCCCCAGCATTTT
TRBV6-2/TRBV6-3	.	.	TRBJ1-4	CASSYAGEGEKLFF	TGTGCCAGCAGTTACGCGGGGGAGGGTGAAAAACTGTTTTTT
TRBV10-3	.	.	TRBJ1-6	CAISDLQANSPLHF	TGTGCCATCAGTGATTTACAGGCTAATTCACCCCTCCACTTT
TRBV27	.	TRBD1	TRBJ1-5	CASSPRTGTNQPQHF	TGTGCCAGCAGTCCCCGGACAGGCACCAATCAGCCCCAGCATTTT
TRBV7-2	.	.	TRBJ1-2	CASSPQWSNYGYTF	TGTGCCAGCAGCCCTCAATGGAGCAATTATGGCTACACCTTC
TRBV27	.	.	TRBJ1-2	CASSRAGQPNYGYTF	TGTGCCAGCAGTCGAGCTGGGCAGCCTAACTATGGCTACACCTTC
TRBV2	.	.	TRBJ2-3	CASRRTDTQYF	TGTGCCAGCAGGCGTACAGATACGCAGTATTTT
TRBV19	.	.	TRBJ1-4	CASSPEGVVGNEKLFF	TGTGCCAGTAGTCCCGAGGGGGTAGTAGGGAATGAAAAACTGTTTTTT
TRBV25-1	.	.	TRBJ1-1	CASSDGSGTEAFF	TGTGCCAGCAGTGACGGGAGTGGGACTGAAGCTTTCTTT
TRBV30	once	TRBD2	TRBJ2-7	CAWSGGGSREQYF	TGTGCCTGGAGTGGGGGCGGGAGCCGCGAGCAGTACTTC
TRBV7-9	.	TRBD1	TRBJ1-5	CASSTGTGYSYSNQPQHF	TGTGCCAGCAGCACCGGGACAGGGTATAGTTATAGCAATCAGCCCCAGCATTTT
TRBV20-1	.	.	TRBJ1-1	CSARQFEAFF	TGCAGTGCAAGACAGTTTGAAGCTTTCTTT
TRBV18	.	.	TRBJ1-3	CASSPPQGYTIYF	TGTGCCAGCTCACCACCCCAGGGGTACACCATATATTTT
TRBV29-1	.	.	TRBJ2-1	CSVEAGVYNEQFF	TGCAGCGTTGAAGCGGGAGTCTACAATGAGCAGTTCTTC
TRBV6-5	.	.	TRBJ2-2	CASIRDTGELFF	TGTGCCAGCATCCGGGACACCGGGGAGCTGTTTTTT
TRBV27	.	.	TRBJ1-5	CASSVYQGTNQPQHF	TGTGCCAGCAGTGTATATCAGGGGACCAATCAGCCCCAGCATTTT
TRBV7-2	.	TRBD1	TRBJ1-5	CASSLDRDGNQPQHF	TGTGCCAGCAGCTTGGACAGGGACGGCAATCAGCCCCAGCATTTT
TRBV19	.	TRBD1	TRBJ1-1	CASRIQGRGTEAFF	TGTGCCAGTAGAATACAGGGGAGAGGCACTGAAGCTTTCTTT
TRBV10-3	once	.	TRBJ2-7	CAISDSGIRDEQYF	TGTGCCATCAGTGATTCAGGGATTAGGGACGAGCAGTACTTC
TRBV7-6	few	.	TRBJ2-2	CASSSGWGLSGELFF	TGTGCCAGCAGCTCGGGATGGGGGCTATCCGGGGAGCTGTTTTTT